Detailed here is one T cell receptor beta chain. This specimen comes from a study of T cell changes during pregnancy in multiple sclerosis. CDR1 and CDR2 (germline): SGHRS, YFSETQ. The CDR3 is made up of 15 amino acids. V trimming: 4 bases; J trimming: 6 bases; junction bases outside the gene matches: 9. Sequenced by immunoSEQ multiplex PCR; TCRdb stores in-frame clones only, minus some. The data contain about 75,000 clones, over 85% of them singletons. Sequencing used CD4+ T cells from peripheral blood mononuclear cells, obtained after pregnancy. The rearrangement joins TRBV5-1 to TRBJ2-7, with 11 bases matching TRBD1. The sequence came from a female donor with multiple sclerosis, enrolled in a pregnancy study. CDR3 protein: CASSVGQGDLSEQYF. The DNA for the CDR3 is TGCGCCAGCAGCGTGGGACAGGGGGATTTGAGCGAGCAGTACTTC. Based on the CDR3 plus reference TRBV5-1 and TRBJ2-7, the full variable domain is KAGVTQTPRYLIKTRGQQVTLSCSPISGHRSVSWYQQTPGQGLQFLFEYFSETQRNKGNFPGRFSGRQFSNSRSEMNVSTLELGDSALYLCASSVGQGDLSEQYFGPGTRLTVT.